This T cell receptor beta chain was captured in a study of response to subunit inactivated influenza vaccine. TCRdb re-called the RT-PCR reads through MiXCR, storing one row per CDR3 protein. This sample has 500,000 to 750,000 distinct CDR3 sequences, with 14% found just once. CDR3 size: 15 residues. V was trimmed by 2 bases and J by 3 bases, leaving 15 bases between them. Germline CDR1 and CDR2: DFQATT and SNEGSKA (reference sequence). Comments on this clonotype: Its specificity is not known.

Study-level points and caveats: After each seasonal influenza vaccination, few new T cells are recruited, the authors suggested.

J is TRBJ2-3 and V is TRBV20-1; a possible D gene is TRBD2 (7 bases). The material was PBMCs from blood, obtained 11 to 12 days after vaccination. This TCR came from a man aged 50 to 60 who received an inactivated influenza vaccine. In DNA form, the CDR3 reads TGCAGTGCTAGAATCACGGGGAGGGGGACAGATACGCAGTATTTT. Its protein is CSARITGRGTDTQYF.